One sample yielded the 3 T cell receptor beta chains listed below, sequenced in a study of blood T cell repertoires in COVID-19. Only in-frame clones appear in the TCRdb table, and some are missing; sequencing was by immunoSEQ multiplex PCR. The sample carries approximately 150,000 clones, approximately 83% recorded once. The sample consisted of peripheral blood. The receptors stem from a man in his sixties or seventies who had recovered from COVID-19.

The rearrangement links TRBV3-1 (or the pseudogene TRBV3-2) to TRBJ1-4; the match to TRBD1 covers 8 bases. The trim removed 4 bases at V and 4 bases at J, leaving 2 bases unmatched. CDR1 and CDR2 (germline): LGHDT, YNNKEL (reference sequence). The CDR3 is made up of 14 amino acids. CDR3 sequence: CASSLTGVNEKLFF. Written as DNA, the CDR3 is TGTGCCAGCAGCCTGACAGGGGTTAATGAAAAACTGTTTTTT.

The chain joins TRBV5-4 to TRBJ1-1; D unresolved. The CDR3 extends over 14 amino acids. Germline loops: CDR1 SGHNT, CDR2 YYREEE (reference sequence). V was trimmed by 0 bases and J by 3 bases, leaving 9 bases between them. CDR3 coding DNA: TGTGCCAGCAGCTTGGGGTCCGGGTACACTGAAGCTTTCTTT. Protein: CASSLGSGYTEAFF. The full variable domain, with the rest looked up from reference TRBV5-4 and TRBJ1-1, is ETGVTQSPTHLIKTRGQQVTLRCSSQSGHNTVSWYQQALGQGPQFIFQYYREEENGRGNFPPRFSGLQFPNYSSELNVNALELDDSALYLCASSLGSGYTEAFFGQGTRLTVV.

The CDR3 sequence is CASSQAVETQYF. The CDR3 bases are TGTGCCAGCAGCCAAGCGGTAGAGACCCAGTACTTC. The rearrangement joins TRBV3-1 (or the pseudogene TRBV3-2) to TRBJ2-5; D gene unclear. The V gene lost 1 base and the J gene lost 4 bases, with 4 bases spanning the gap. The germline gives CDR1 LGHDT, CDR2 YNNKEL (reference sequence). The CDR3 is 12 amino acids.